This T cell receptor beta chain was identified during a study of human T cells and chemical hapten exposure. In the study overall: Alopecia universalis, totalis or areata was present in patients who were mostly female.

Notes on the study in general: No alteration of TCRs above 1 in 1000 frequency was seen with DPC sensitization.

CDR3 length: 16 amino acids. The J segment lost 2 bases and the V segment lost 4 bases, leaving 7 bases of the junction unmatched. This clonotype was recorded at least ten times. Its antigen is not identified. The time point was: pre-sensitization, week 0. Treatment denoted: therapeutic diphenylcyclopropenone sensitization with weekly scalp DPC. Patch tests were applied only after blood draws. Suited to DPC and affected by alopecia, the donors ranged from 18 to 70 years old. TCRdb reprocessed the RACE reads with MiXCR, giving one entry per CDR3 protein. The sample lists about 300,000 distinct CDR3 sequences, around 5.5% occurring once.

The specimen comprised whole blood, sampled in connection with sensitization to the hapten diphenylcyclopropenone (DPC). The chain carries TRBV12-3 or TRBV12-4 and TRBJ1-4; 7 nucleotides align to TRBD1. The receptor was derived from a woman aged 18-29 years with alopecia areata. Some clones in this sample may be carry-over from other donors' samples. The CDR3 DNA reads TGTGCCAGCAGTTCACAGGGGCTAGGGACTAATGAAAAACTGTTTTTT. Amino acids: CASSSQGLGTNEKLFF.